The 5 T cell receptor beta chains given below trace back to one sample, sequenced in a study of blood T cell repertoires in COVID-19 (dated by TCRdb to the early 2020s). The method was the immunoSEQ multiplex PCR assay. Here the immuneACCESS table is served through TCRdb, limited to in-frame sequences with V and J called. Missing clones are a known gap in these copies; in checked studies unresolved V genes cover under half, and the rest lacks a known reason. This sample holds 120,000 to 150,000 clones; just under 90% were observed only once. Together, the top ten hold more than 6.5% of the sample. Sample: peripheral blood. These receptors were taken from a woman between 45 and 65 years old with active or convalescent COVID-19.

The chain is built from TRBV28 and TRBJ2-2, with D uncertain. The CDR3 has 13 amino acids. Per the germline V gene, CDR1 is MDHEN and CDR2 is SYDVKM. V was clipped by 5 bases and J by 0 bases, with 4 bases between them. CDR3 DNA sequence: TGTGCCAGCAGTCCCTCGAACACCGGGGAGCTGTTTTTT. Translation gives CASSPSNTGELFF.

This chain connects TRBV15 to TRBJ2-7; the match to TRBD1 covers 10 bases. Germline V gene data show CDR1 as LNHNV and CDR2 as YYDKDF (reference sequence). This CDR3 contains 17 residues. The trim removed 5 bases at V and 4 bases at J, leaving 14 bases unmatched. In DNA, the CDR3 is TGTGCCACCAGCCCAACGACCCGACAGGGGGCCCCGTACGAGCAGTACTTC. It encodes CATSPTTRQGAPYEQYF. Complete variable domain (other parts from reference TRBV15 and TRBJ2-7): DAMVIQNPRYQVTQFGKPVTLSCSQTLNHNVMYWYQQKSSQAPKLLFHYYDKDFNNEADTPDNFQSRRPNTSFCFLDIRSPGLGDTAMYLCATSPTTRQGAPYEQYFGPGTRLTVT.

The V and J genes are TRBV4-3 and TRBJ2-1, with a weak D call TRBD1 (5 bases). Trimming stripped 8 bases from V and 2 bases from J, with 10 bases between. The CDR3 consists of 13 residues. Looked up from germline, CDR1 is LGHNA and CDR2 is YSLEER. The CDR3 loop is CASGAQAYNEQFF. The CDR3 bases are TGCGCCAGCGGGGCCCAAGCCTACAATGAGCAGTTCTTC.

The gene calls are TRBV6-2 or TRBV6-3 and TRBJ2-6; no clear D. The CDR3 totals 14 residues. V dropped 5 bases and J dropped 0 bases, with 5 bases sitting between them. CDR1 is MNHEY, CDR2 SVGEGT, per germline. The CDR3 spells CASSLPSGANVLTF. The CDR3 coding sequence is TGTGCCAGCAGTCTCCCCTCTGGGGCCAACGTCCTGACTTTC.

The chain employs TRBV6-2 or TRBV6-3 and TRBJ1-1; a possible D gene is TRBD1 (5 bases). V gave up 3 bases and J gave up 6 bases, with 14 bases separating them. Germline CDR1 reads MNHEY; CDR2 reads SVGEGT. The CDR3 is made up of 14 amino acids. CDR3 nucleotides: TGTGCCAGCAGTTATCGGGGGAGGCGTCCTGAAGCTTTCTTT. Its protein is CASSYRGRRPEAFF.